The present T cell receptor (beta chain) was sequenced within a study of cytomegalovirus exposure and HLA in healthy donors. The table came from immunoSEQ multiplex PCR; TCRdb's copy has only in-frame clones and leaves some out. The sample has under 400,000 clones; around 86% are singletons. This CDR3 region has 12 residues. This chain connects TRBV21-1 to TRBJ2-7; the table's D call, TRBD2, has no DNA check behind it. TRBV21-1 is deemed a pseudogene. This receptor was taken from a woman aged 18 to 35 in good health and CMV-seronegative. The sample was PBMCs. CDR3 DNA: TGTGCCAGCGGGACTAGCGGCTACGAGCAGTACTTC. The encoded protein is CASGTSGYEQYF.